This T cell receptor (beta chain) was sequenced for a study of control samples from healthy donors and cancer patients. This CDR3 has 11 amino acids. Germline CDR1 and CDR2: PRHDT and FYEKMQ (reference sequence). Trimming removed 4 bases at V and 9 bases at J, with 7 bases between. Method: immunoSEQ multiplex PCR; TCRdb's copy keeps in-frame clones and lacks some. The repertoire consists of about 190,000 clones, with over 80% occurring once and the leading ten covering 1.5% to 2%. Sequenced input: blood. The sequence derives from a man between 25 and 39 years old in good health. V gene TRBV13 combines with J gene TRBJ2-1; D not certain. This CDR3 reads CASSSDPEQFF. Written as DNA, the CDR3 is TGTGCCAGCAGCTCGGACCCTGAGCAGTTCTTC.